Reported below is one T cell receptor (beta chain). This sample was included in a study of shared T cell receptors in the human thymus. Germline lookup yields CDR1 SGHTA and CDR2 FQGNSA. This CDR3 has 18 amino acids. The V gene end was trimmed by 3 bases and the J gene end by 2 bases; junction bases not matched to a gene: 13. Profiled with immunoSEQ multiplex PCR; TCRdb holds only in-frame clones, not every one. The sample lists roughly 660,000 clones; approximately 87% were seen once. These same records also appear under a second study, on human thymus T cells. From that report: Those donating were healthy Finnish infants in corrective surgery for congenital heart defects. Usage of V and J genes appeared biased in thymic and blood repertoires.

The specimen was thymocytes. V usage is TRBV7-2 and J usage is TRBJ2-4; 7 bases are a match to TRBD2. This TCR was sampled from a boy younger than two with a congenital heart defect. DNA of the CDR3: TGTGCCAGCAGCTTCCCAGGTCGGAGCGGGATTTCCAAAAACATTCAGTACTTC. This encodes CASSFPGRSGISKNIQYF.